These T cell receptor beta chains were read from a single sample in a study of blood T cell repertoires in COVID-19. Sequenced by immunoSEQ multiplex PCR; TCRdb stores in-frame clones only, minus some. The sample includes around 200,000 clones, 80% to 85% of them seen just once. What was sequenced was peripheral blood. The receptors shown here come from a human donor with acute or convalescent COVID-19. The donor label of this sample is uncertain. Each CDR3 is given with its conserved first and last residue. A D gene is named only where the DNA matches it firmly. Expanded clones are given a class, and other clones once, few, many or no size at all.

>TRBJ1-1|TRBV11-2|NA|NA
TGTGCCAGCAGCGGACTTAGGAACACTGAAGCTTTCTTT
CASSGLRNTEAFF
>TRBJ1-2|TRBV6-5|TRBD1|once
TGTGCCAGCAGCCTGGGGACAGGGGTTCTTGGCTACACCTTC
CASSLGTGVLGYTF
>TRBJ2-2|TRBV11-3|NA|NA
TGTGCCAGCAGCTTAGTAGGATGGCAGGGGAACACCGGGGAGCTGTTTTTT
CASSLVGWQGNTGELFF
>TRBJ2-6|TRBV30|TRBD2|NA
TGTGCCTGGTACGGGGGGGTCAGATTCTCTGGGGCCAACGTCCTGACTTTC
CAWYGGVRFSGANVLTF
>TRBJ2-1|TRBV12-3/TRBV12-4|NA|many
TGTGCCAGCAGTTCCCGGTATGAGCAGTTCTTC
CASSSRYEQFF
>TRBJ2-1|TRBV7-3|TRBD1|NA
TGTGCCAGCAGCTACGCGGGACAGGGTTACAATGAGCAGTTCTTC
CASSYAGQGYNEQFF
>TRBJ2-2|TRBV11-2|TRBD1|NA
TGTGCCAGCAGCCCCAGAGGGGGCCTTAACACCGGGGAGCTGTTTTTT
CASSPRGGLNTGELFF
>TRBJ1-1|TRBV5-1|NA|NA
TGCGCCAGCAGCTTGCGCGGGAACACTGAAGCTTTCTTT
CASSLRGNTEAFF
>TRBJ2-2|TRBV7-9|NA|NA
TGTGCCAGCAGCTTTGGGGCCTCTACAACCGGGGAGCTGTTTTTT
CASSFGASTTGELFF
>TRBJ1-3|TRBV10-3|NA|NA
TGTGCCATCAGTGGGACACAAGGAAACACCATATATTTT
CAISGTQGNTIYF
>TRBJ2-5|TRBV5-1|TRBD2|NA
TGCGCCAGCAGCCCTGGGCGGGCCAGCGGGAACCGCCAAGAGACCCAGTACTTC
CASSPGRASGNRQETQYF
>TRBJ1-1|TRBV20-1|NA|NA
TGCAGTGCTAGTGGTGGGACGGGGGACACTGAAGCTTTCTTT
CSASGGTGDTEAFF
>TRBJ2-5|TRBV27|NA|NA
TGTGCCAGCAGGGCACAGGGGGGGCAGACCCAGTACTTC
CASRAQGGQTQYF
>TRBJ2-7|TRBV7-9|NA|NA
TGTGCCAGCAGCTATAGCTCCTACGAGCAGTACTTC
CASSYSSYEQYF
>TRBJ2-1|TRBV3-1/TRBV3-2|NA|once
TGTGCCAGCAGCCAAGAAAGAAAGTCGCCGGGAGACAATGAGCAGTTCTTC
CASSQERKSPGDNEQFF
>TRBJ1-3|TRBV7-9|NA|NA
TGTGCCAGCAGCCTTTCTCCTGCCTCTCTAGGAAACACCATATATTTT
CASSLSPASLGNTIYF
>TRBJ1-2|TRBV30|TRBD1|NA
TGTGCCTGGAGGACAGGGGGGCATGGCTACACCTTC
CAWRTGGHGYTF
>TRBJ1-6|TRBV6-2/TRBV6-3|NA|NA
TGTGCCAGCAGTTACCTTAGTATTACCGTGGGCCCGCCTTCACCCCTCCACTTT
CASSYLSITVGPPSPLHF
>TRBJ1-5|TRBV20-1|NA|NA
TGCAGTGCTAGTGGGCAGTATAGCAATCAGCCCCAGCATTTT
CSASGQYSNQPQHF